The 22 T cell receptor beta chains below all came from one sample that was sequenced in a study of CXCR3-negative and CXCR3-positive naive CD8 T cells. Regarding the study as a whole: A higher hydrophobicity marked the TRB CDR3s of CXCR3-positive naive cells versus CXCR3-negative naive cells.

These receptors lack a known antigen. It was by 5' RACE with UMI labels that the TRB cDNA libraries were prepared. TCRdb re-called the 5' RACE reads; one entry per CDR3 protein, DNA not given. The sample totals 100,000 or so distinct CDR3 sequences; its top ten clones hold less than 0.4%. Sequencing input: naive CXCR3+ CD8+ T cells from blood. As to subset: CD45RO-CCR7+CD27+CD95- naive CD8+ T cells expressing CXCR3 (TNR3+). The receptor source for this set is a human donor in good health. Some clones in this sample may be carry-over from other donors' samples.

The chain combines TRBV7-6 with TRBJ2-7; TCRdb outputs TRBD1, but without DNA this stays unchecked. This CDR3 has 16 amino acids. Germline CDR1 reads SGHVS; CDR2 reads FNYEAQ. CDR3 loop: CASSLELGARSYEQYF.

CDR3 protein: CSVVWTDSYNEQFF. The chain has TRBV29-1 and TRBJ2-1; no DNA is available, so the TRBD1 call from TCRdb remains unchecked. Germline V CDR1 and CDR2: SQVTM, ANQGSEA. The CDR3 is made up of 14 amino acids.

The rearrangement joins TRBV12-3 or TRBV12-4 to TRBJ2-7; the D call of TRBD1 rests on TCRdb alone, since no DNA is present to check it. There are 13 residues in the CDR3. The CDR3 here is CASTADRAHEQYF.

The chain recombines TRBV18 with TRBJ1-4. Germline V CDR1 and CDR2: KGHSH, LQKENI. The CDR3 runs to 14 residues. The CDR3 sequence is CASSPPRDNEKLFF. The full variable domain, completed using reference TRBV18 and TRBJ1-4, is NAGVMQNPRHLVRRRGQEARLRCSPMKGHSHVYWYRQLPEEGLKFMVYLQKENIIDESGMPKERFSAEFPKEGPSILRIQQVVRGDSAAYFCASSPPRDNEKLFFGSGTQLSVL.

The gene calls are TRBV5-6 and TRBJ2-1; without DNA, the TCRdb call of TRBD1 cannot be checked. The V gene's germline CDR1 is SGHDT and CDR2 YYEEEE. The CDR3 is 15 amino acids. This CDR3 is CASSTGTGFYNEQFF.

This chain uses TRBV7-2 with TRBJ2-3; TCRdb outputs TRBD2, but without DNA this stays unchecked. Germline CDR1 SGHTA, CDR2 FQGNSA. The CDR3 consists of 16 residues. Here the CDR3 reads CASSLEPSGGRDTQYF. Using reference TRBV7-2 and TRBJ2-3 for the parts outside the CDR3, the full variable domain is GAGVSQSPSNKVTEKGKDVELRCDPISGHTALYWYRQSLGQGLEFLIYFQGNSAPDKSGLPSDRFSAERTGGSVSTLTIQRTQQEDSAVYLCASSLEPSGGRDTQYFGPGTRLTVL.

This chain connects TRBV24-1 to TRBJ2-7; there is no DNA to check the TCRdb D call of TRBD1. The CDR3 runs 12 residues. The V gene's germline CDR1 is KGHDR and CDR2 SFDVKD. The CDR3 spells CATSDGTGGKYF.

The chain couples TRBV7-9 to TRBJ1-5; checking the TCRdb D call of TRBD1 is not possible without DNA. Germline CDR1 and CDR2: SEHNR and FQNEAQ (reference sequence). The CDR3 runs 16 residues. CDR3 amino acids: CASSYTGGAGHQPQHF.

The CDR3 reads CSARGWVSGNTIYF. The chain joins TRBV20-1 to TRBJ1-3. The germline V gene encodes CDR1 DFQATT and CDR2 SNEGSKA (reference sequence). The CDR3 has 14 amino acids.

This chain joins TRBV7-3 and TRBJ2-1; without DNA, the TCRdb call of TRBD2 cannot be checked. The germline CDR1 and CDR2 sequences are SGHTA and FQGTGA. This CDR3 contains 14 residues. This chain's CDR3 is CASSEGGYESEQFF.

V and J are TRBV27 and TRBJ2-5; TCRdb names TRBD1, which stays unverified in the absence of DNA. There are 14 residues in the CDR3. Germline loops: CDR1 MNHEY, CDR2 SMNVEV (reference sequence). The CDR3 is CASSPRTGQETQYF.

CDR3 amino acids: CASSTGLAFYEQYF. The J gene is TRBJ2-7, the V gene TRBV5-5; checking the TCRdb D call of TRBD2 is not possible without DNA. The CDR3 contains 14 residues. The germline gives CDR1 SGHKS, CDR2 YYEKEE (reference sequence).

CDR3 amino acids: CSVEDVDTYEQYF. The chain has TRBV29-1 and TRBJ2-7. The CDR3 is made up of 13 amino acids. Germline V gene sequence: CDR1 SQVTM, CDR2 ANQGSEA.

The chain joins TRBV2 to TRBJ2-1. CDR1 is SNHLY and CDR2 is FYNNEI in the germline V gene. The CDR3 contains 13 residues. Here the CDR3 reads CASSVSAWNEQFF.

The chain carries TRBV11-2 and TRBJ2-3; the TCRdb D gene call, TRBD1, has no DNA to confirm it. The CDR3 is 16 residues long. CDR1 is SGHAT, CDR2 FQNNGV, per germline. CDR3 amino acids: CASRLTQGEWADTQYF.

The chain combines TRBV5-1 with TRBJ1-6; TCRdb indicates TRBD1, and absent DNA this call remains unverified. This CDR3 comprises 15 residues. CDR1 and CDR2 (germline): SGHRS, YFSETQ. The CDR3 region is CASSPYIRGNSPLHF.

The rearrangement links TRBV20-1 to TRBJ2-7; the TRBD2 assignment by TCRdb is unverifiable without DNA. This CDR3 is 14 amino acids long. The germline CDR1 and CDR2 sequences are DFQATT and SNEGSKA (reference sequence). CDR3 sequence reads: CSASPREGSYEQYF.

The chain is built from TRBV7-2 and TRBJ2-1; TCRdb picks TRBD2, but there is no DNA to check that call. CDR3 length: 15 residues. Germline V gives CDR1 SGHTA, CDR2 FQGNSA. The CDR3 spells CASSSYSGGANEQFF.

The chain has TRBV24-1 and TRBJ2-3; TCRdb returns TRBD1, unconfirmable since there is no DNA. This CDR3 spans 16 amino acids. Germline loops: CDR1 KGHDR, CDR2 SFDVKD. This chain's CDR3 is CATSDLLTGGRDTQYF.

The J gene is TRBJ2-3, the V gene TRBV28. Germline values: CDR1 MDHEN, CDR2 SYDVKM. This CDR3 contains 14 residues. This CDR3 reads CASSFWTQTDTQYF.

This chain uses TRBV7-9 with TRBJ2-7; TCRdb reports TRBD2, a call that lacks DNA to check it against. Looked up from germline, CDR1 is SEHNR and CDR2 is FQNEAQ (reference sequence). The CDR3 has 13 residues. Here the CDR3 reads CASTPPGGREQYF.

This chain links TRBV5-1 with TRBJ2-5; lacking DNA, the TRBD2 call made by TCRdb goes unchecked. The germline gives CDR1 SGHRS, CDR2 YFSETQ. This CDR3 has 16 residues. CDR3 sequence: CASSLDLTGRQETQYF.